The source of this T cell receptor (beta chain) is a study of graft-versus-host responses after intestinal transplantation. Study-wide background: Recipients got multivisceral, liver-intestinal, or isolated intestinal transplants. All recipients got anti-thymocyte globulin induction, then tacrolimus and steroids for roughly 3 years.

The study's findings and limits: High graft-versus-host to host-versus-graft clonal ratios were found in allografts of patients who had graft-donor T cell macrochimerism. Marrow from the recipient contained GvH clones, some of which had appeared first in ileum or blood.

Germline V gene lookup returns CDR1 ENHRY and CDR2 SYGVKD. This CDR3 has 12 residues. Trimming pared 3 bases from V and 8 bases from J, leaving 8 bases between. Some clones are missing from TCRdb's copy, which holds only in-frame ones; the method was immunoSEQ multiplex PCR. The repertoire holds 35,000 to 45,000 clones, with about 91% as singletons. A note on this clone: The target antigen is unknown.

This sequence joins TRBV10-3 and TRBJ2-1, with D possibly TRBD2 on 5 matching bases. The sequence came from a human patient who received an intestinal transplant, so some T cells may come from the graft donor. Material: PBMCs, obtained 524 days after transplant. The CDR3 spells CAISEGSDEQFF. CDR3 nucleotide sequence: TGTGCCATCAGTGAAGGGAGCGATGAGCAGTTCTTC.